These 18 T cell receptor beta chains came from one sample sequenced in a study of blood T cell repertoires in COVID-19. Sequenced by immunoSEQ multiplex PCR; TCRdb stores in-frame clones only, minus some. The data hold 250,000 to 400,000 clones, with around nine tenths observed a single time. The sample comprised PBMCs or T cells enriched from blood (not recorded which). These receptors were collected from a man aged 60-69 years who had recovered from COVID-19.

The chain recombines TRBV7-9 with TRBJ2-1; 8 bases are a match to TRBD2. Germline CDR1 SEHNR, CDR2 FQNEAQ (reference sequence). With V trimmed by 5 bases and J by 7 bases, 10 bases remained unmatched. CDR3 length equals 15 residues. For the CDR3, the DNA is TGTGCCAGCAGCACGTCCGGGGGGGCCCGAAATGAGCAGTTCTTC. Protein product: CASSTSGGARNEQFF. Full variable domain (missing parts from reference TRBV7-9 and TRBJ2-1): DTGVSQNPRHKITKRGQNVTFRCDPISEHNRLYWYRQTLGQGPEFLTYFQNEAQLEKSRLLSDRFSAERPKGSFSTLEIQRTEQGDSAMYLCASSTSGGARNEQFFGPGTRLTVL.

The rearrangement links TRBV5-4 to TRBJ2-1, with 13 bases that match TRBD2. There are 16 residues in the CDR3. Per germline, CDR1 SGHNT and CDR2 YYREEE (reference sequence). With V trimmed by 4 bases and J by 8 bases, 9 bases remained unmatched. The CDR3 is CASSPTSGGGFYEQFF. CDR3 nucleotide sequence: TGTGCCAGCAGCCCCACTAGCGGGGGGGGGTTCTATGAGCAGTTCTTC.

The V gene is TRBV5-1, the J gene TRBJ2-5; D possibly corresponds to TRBD2 (5 bases). The CDR3 length is 13 residues. V lost 1 base to trimming and J lost 5 bases, with 9 bases between them. Germline V gene lookup returns CDR1 SGHRS and CDR2 YFSETQ. The CDR3: CASSLFGVETQYF. CDR3 in DNA: TGCGCCAGCAGCTTGTTCGGGGTTGAGACCCAGTACTTC.

This chain connects TRBV5-6 to TRBJ2-7; 8 bases align to TRBD2. Germline V lookup: CDR1 SGHDT, CDR2 YYEEEE. With V trimmed by 0 bases and J by 11 bases, 19 bases remained unmatched. The CDR3 spans 17 residues. The CDR3 is CASSLALTGTSTLGKYF. CDR3 DNA sequence: TGTGCCAGCAGCTTGGCCCTTACCGGGACTAGTACGCTAGGGAAGTACTTC.

This clone was observed a single time. The chain has TRBV7-2 and TRBJ1-3, with D perhaps TRBD1 (5 bases). This CDR3 is built from 18 residues. Trimming stripped 10 bases from V and 0 bases from J, with 25 bases between. Germline loops: CDR1 SGHTA, CDR2 FQGNSA. CDR3 protein: CATARGLAIDGSGNTIYF. The CDR3 coding sequence is TGTGCCACCGCAAGGGGACTGGCGATTGATGGCTCTGGAAACACCATATATTTT.

This clone has a handful of counts. CDR3 nucleotide sequence: TGCGCCAGCAGCCAAGAAGGCAGCGTCCTCTCCTACGAGCAGTACTTC. Its protein product is CASSQEGSVLSYEQYF. V is TRBV4-1 and J is TRBJ2-7; D gene uncertain. The CDR3 runs to 16 residues. Trimming took off 0 bases at V and 0 bases at J, with 12 bases between the two ends. CDR1 is MGHRA and CDR2 is YSYEKL in the germline V gene.

The chain couples TRBV4-1 to TRBJ1-1; tentative D call: TRBD1 (5 bases). V shed 0 bases and J shed 2 bases, with 13 bases lying between them. The CDR3 has 16 residues. CDR1 MGHRA and CDR2 YSYEKL come from the germline V gene. The CDR3 region is CASSQDLRTINTEAFF. CDR3 DNA: TGCGCCAGCAGCCAAGATCTACGGACAATTAACACTGAAGCTTTCTTT.

The genes are TRBV15 and TRBJ2-7, with TRBD2 matching 9 bases. The J segment lost 4 bases and the V segment lost 3 bases, leaving 10 bases of the junction unmatched. The germline CDR1 and CDR2 sequences are LNHNV and YYDKDF (reference sequence). CDR3 length: 16 amino acids. CDR3 DNA sequence: TGTGCCACCAGCAGTTTCGGCGGGAGGGCCGGGTACGAGCAGTACTTC. Translating gives CATSSFGGRAGYEQYF.

The genes are TRBV4-2 and TRBJ2-7; 8 positions agree with TRBD1. From germline, CDR1 is LGHNA and CDR2 YNFKEQ. The CDR3 has 14 residues. The trim removed 7 bases at V and 2 bases at J, leaving 7 bases unmatched. This CDR3 is CASTLGQGTYEQYF. The CDR3 region has the DNA TGTGCCAGCACTCTAGGACAGGGAACCTACGAGCAGTACTTC.

The V gene is TRBV27, the J gene TRBJ2-2; no clear D. The germline gives CDR1 MNHEY, CDR2 SMNVEV (reference sequence). With 10 bases removed from V and 0 bases from J, the gap between germline ends came to 12 bases. The CDR3 contains 14 residues. CDR3 coding DNA: TGTGCCACCAACCCCAGCGCGAACACCGGGGAGCTGTTTTTT. It is translated as CATNPSANTGELFF.

Only a few counts were recorded for this clone. The V and J genes are TRBV5-1 and TRBJ2-7; D may be TRBD1 (5 bases). The CDR3 is made up of 13 amino acids. V was shortened by 1 base and J by 7 bases, with 12 bases between the two germline ends. The V gene's germline CDR1 is SGHRS and CDR2 YFSETQ. The CDR3 reads CASSLYRSQEQYF. The CDR3, as DNA: TGCGCCAGCAGCTTGTACAGGTCCCAGGAGCAGTACTTC. Full variable domain (missing parts from reference TRBV5-1 and TRBJ2-7): KAGVTQTPRYLIKTRGQQVTLSCSPISGHRSVSWYQQTPGQGLQFLFEYFSETQRNKGNFPGRFSGRQFSNSRSEMNVSTLELGDSALYLCASSLYRSQEQYFGPGTRLTVT.

This chain links TRBV14 with TRBJ2-7; D is unclear. The germline V gene has CDR1 SGHDN and CDR2 FVKESK. The CDR3 consists of 18 residues. The V end was cut by 1 base, the J end by 6 bases, with 25 bases between. CDR3 amino acids: CASSQVSFVSWAGREQYF. CDR3 sequence (DNA): TGTGCCAGCAGCCAAGTATCCTTTGTCTCTTGGGCAGGTCGCGAGCAGTACTTC.

The chain has TRBV7-9 and TRBJ2-4, with 11 bases matching TRBD2. Trimming removed 4 bases from V and 6 bases from J; junction bases left unmatched: 8. From germline, CDR1 is SEHNR and CDR2 FQNEAQ (reference sequence). The CDR3 sequence is 16 residues long. The CDR3 DNA is TGTGCCAGCAGCTCAGTAGCGGGAGGGCCCGGAAACATTCAGTACTTC. As protein: CASSSVAGGPGNIQYF. Variable domain in full (rest from reference TRBV7-9 and TRBJ2-4): DTGVSQNPRHKITKRGQNVTFRCDPISEHNRLYWYRQTLGQGPEFLTYFQNEAQLEKSRLLSDRFSAERPKGSFSTLEIQRTEQGDSAMYLCASSSVAGGPGNIQYFGAGTRLSVL.

The V gene is TRBV19, the J gene TRBJ1-2; no definite D call. The CDR3 loop spans 14 amino acids. Trimming cost V 7 bases and J 4 bases, with 16 bases left between them. From germline, CDR1 is LNHDA and CDR2 SQIVND (reference sequence). CDR3 bases: TGTGCCAGTACCCCCCGTGGAGGCGGCTATGGCTACACCTTC. This gives the protein CASTPRGGGYGYTF. Looking up the rest from reference TRBV19 and TRBJ1-2 gives the full variable domain: DGGITQSPKYLFRKEGQNVTLSCEQNLNHDAMYWYRQDPGQGLRLIYYSQIVNDFQKGDIAEGYSVSREKKESFPLTVTSAQKNPTAFYLCASTPRGGGYGYTFGSGTRLTVV.

The rearrangement joins TRBV7-2 to TRBJ2-3; the D gene is possibly TRBD2 (6 bases). V lost 1 base and J lost 3, with 8 bases in between. The CDR3 contains 14 residues. Germline values: CDR1 SGHTA, CDR2 FQGNSA. CDR3 coding DNA: TGTGCCAGCAGCTTAGTTGCGGGAACAGATACGCAGTATTTT. This codes for CASSLVAGTDTQYF.

This sequence joins TRBV29-1 and TRBJ2-7, with 7 nucleotides matching TRBD1. The CDR3 totals 13 residues. Looked up from germline, CDR1 is SQVTM and CDR2 is ANQGSEA. V was pared by 7 bases and J by 2 bases, with 8 bases of the junction left unmatched. This CDR3 is CSAISGQTYEQYF. As DNA, the CDR3 is TGCAGCGCAATATCGGGACAGACCTACGAGCAGTACTTC.

The J gene is TRBJ2-1, the V gene TRBV7-2; D perhaps matches TRBD2 (6 bases). The CDR3 consists of 15 residues. Germline V CDR1 and CDR2: SGHTA, FQGNSA. Trimming cost V 5 bases and J 5 bases, with 16 bases left between them. The CDR3 DNA sequence: TGTGCCAGCAGCCCAGCGGCATTAGCGGACAATGAGCAGTTCTTC. It codes for CASSPAALADNEQFF.

This clone has only one observation. CDR3 sequence reads: CASSLAGQGARNEQFF. In DNA form, the CDR3 reads TGTGCCAGCAGCTTAGCAGGACAGGGGGCGCGGAATGAGCAGTTCTTC. J is TRBJ2-1 and V is TRBV7-9; 11 bases are a match to TRBD1. Per the germline V gene, CDR1 is SEHNR and CDR2 is FQNEAQ (reference sequence). The CDR3 is 16 amino acids. Trimming at V came to 0 bases and at J to 7 bases, leaving 5 bases not matched to a gene. The variable domain in full, with the rest retrieved from reference TRBV7-9 and TRBJ2-1, is DTGVSQNPRHKITKRGQNVTFRCDPISEHNRLYWYRQTLGQGPEFLTYFQNEAQLEKSRLLSDRFSAERPKGSFSTLEIQRTEQGDSAMYLCASSLAGQGARNEQFFGPGTRLTVL.